Detailed here is one T cell receptor beta chain. The data are from a study of blood T cell repertoires in COVID-19. Overall study: Spain, Italy and the United States supplied samples that represented acute and convalescent COVID-19. T cells, B-cell-depleted T cells, or PBMCs provided the cDNA or gDNA that served as material.

V shed 10 bases and J 4 bases; nucleotides not matched to a gene: 6. CDR3 length equals 13 residues. Germline V lookup: CDR1 MNHEY, CDR2 SVGAGI. Assay: immunoSEQ multiplex PCR; the TCRdb copy retains only in-frame clones and omits some. The data hold under 200,000 clones, with about 87% observed a single time. What was sequenced was peripheral blood. The TCR was taken from a man aged 60 to 69 with COVID-19, enrolled during active disease. The chain uses TRBV6-5 and TRBJ1-4; 7 nucleotides match TRBD1. CDR3 amino acids: CATGGQINEKLFF. For the CDR3, the DNA is TGTGCCACCGGGGGACAGATTAATGAAAAACTGTTTTTT.